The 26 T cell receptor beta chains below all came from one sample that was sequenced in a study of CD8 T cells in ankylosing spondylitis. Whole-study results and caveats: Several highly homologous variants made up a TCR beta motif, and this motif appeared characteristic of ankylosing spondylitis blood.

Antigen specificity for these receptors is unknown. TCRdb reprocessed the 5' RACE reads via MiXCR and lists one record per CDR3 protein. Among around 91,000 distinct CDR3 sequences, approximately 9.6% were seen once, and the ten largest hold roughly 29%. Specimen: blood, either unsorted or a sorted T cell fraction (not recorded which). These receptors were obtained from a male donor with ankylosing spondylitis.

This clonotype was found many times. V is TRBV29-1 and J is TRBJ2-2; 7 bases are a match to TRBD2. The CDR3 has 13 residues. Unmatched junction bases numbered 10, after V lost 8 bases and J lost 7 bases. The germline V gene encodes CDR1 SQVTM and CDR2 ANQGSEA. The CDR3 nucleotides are TGCAGCTCTCAAGGACTAGAAGACGGGGAGCTGTTTTTT. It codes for CSSQGLEDGELFF.

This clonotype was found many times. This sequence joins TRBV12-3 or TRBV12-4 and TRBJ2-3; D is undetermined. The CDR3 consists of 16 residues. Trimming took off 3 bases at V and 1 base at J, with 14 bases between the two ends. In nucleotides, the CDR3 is TGTGCCAGCAGTTTGCTGGAATTACCAGGCACAGATACGCAGTATTTT. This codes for CASSLLELPGTDTQYF.

CDR3: CASSPPGGSREQYF. The CDR3 nucleotides read TGTGCCAGCAGTCCCCCCGGAGGGAGTCGCGAGCAGTACTTC. The V and J genes are TRBV27 and TRBJ2-7, with a weak D call TRBD2 (6 bases). The CDR3 extends over 14 amino acids. CDR1 MNHEY and CDR2 SMNVEV come from the germline V gene (reference sequence). The V and J ends lost 5 bases and 6 bases respectively, with 17 bases between them.

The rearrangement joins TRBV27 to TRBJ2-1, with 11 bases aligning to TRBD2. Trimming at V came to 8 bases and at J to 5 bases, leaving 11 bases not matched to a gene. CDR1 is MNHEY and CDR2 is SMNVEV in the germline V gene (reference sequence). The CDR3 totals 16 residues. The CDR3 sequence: CASGQLAGALHNEQFF. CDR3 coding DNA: TGTGCCAGCGGACAACTAGCGGGGGCACTTCACAATGAGCAGTTCTTC.

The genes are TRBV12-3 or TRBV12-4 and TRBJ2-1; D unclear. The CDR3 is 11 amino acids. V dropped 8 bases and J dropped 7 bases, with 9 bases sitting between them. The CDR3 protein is CASGVLNEQFF. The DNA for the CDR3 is TGTGCCAGCGGTGTGTTGAATGAGCAGTTCTTC.

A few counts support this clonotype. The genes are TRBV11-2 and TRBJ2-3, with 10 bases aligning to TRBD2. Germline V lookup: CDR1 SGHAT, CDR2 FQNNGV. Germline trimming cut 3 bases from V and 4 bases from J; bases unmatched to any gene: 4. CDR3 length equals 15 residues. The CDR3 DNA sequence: TGTGCCAGCAGCTTGCTAGCGGGAGACGCAGATACGCAGTATTTT. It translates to CASSLLAGDADTQYF.

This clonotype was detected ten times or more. CDR3 nucleotide sequence: TGCGCCAGCAGCCAGGCTTCGCGGGATAGGGGGGAGACCCAGTACTTC. Residues: CASSQASRDRGETQYF. The chain combines TRBV4-1 with TRBJ2-5; TRBD1 or TRBD2 may be the D gene (6 bases each). V dropped 3 bases and J dropped 5 bases, with 19 bases sitting between them. The CDR3 contains 16 residues. Germline V CDR1 and CDR2: MGHRA, YSYEKL.

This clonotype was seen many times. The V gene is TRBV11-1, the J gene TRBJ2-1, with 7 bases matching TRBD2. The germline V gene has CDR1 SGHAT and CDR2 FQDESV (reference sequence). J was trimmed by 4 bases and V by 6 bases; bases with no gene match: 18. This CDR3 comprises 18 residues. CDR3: CASRGIIGGSQEYNEQFF. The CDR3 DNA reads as TGTGCCAGCAGGGGGATAATTGGCGGGAGCCAAGAATACAATGAGCAGTTCTTC.

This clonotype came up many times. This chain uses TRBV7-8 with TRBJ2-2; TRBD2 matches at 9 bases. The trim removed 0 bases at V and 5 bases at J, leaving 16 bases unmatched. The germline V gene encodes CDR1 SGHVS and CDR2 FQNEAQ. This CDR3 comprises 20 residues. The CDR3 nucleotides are TGTGCCAGCAGCTTAGCTACAACACCTCCGGGACTAGCTGGAACCGGGGAGCTGTTTTTT. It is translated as CASSLATTPPGLAGTGELFF.

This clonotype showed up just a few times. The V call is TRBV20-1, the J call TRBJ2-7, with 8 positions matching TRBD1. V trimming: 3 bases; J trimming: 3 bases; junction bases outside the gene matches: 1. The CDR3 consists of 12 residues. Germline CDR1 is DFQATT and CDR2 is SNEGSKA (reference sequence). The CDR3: CSASDRGYEQYF. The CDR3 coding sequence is TGCAGTGCTAGCGACAGGGGCTACGAGCAGTACTTC.

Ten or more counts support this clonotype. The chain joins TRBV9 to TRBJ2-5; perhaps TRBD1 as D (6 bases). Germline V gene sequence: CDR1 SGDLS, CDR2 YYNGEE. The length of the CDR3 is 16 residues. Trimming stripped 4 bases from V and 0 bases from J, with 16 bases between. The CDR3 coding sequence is TGTGCCAGCAGCCCGTCCGGGACACCGTACCAAGAGACCCAGTACTTC. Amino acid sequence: CASSPSGTPYQETQYF.

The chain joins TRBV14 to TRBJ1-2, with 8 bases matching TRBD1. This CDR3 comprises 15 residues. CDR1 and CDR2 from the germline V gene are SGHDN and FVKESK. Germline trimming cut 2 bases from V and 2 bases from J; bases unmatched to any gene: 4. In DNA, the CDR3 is TGTGCCAGCAGCCAATCTACAGGGGGAAACTATGGCTACACCTTC. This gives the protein CASSQSTGGNYGYTF.

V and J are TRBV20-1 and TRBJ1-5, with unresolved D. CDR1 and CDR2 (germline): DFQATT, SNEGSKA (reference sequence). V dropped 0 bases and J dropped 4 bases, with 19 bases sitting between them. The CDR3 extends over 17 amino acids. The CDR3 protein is CSAREPATGRWNQPQHF. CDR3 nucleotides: TGCAGTGCTAGAGAACCGGCGACCGGACGGTGGAATCAGCCCCAGCATTTT.

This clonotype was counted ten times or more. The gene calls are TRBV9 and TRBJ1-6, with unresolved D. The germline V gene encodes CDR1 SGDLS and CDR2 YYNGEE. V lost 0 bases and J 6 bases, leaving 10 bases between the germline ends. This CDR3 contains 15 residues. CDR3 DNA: TGTGCCAGCAGCGTAGGAGGACCGACTAATTCACCCCTCCACTTT. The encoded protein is CASSVGGPTNSPLHF.

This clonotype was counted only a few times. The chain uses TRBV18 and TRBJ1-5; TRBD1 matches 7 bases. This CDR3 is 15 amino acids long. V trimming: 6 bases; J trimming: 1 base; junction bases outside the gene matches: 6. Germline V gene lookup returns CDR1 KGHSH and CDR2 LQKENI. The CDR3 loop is CASSPEGQSNQPQHF. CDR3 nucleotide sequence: TGTGCCAGCTCCCCAGAGGGACAGAGCAATCAGCCCCAGCATTTT.

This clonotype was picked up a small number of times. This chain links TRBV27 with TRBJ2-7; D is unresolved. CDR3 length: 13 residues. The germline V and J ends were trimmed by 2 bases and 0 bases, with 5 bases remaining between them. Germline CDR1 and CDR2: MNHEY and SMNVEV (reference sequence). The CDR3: CASSLNPSYEQYF. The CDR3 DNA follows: TGTGCCAGCAGTTTAAATCCCTCCTACGAGCAGTACTTC.

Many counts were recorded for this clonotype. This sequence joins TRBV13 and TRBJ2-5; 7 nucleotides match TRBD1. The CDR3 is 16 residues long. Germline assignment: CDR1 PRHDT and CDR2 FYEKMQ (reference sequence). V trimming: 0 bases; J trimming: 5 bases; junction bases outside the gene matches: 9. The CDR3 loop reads CASSLGRQGRLETQYF. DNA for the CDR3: TGTGCCAGCAGCTTAGGCCGACAGGGTAGATTGGAGACCCAGTACTTC.

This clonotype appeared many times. The CDR3 reads CASSEDRNSPLHF. In DNA form, the CDR3 reads TGTGCCAGCAGCGAAGACAGAAATTCACCCCTCCACTTT. This chain uses TRBV9 with TRBJ1-6; TRBD1 might be the D (5 bases). Germline V gives CDR1 SGDLS, CDR2 YYNGEE. CDR3 length: 13 amino acids. V lost 3 bases and J 7 bases, leaving 8 bases between the germline ends.

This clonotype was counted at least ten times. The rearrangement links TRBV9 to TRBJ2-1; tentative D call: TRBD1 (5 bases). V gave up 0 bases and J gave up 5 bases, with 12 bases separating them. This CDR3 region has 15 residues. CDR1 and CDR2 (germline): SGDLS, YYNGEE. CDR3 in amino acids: CASSVVGSRDNEQFF. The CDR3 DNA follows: TGTGCCAGCAGCGTAGTGGGGTCCAGGGACAATGAGCAGTTCTTC.

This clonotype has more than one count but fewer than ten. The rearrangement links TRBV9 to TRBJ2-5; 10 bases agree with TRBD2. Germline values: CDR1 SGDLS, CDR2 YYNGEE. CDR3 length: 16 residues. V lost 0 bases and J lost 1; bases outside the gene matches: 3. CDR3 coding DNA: TGTGCCAGCAGCGTAGAGCTAGCGGGGGTCCAAGAGACCCAGTACTTC. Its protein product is CASSVELAGVQETQYF.

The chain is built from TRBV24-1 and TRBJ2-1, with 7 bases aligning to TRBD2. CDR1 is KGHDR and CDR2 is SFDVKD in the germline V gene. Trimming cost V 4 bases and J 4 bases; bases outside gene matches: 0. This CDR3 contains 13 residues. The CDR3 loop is CATSEGGYNEQFF. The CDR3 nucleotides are TGTGCCACCAGTGAGGGGGGGTACAATGAGCAGTTCTTC.

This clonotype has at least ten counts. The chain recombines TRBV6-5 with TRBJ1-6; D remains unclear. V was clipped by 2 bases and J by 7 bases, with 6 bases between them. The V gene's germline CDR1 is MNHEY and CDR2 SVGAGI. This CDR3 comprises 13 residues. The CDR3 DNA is TGTGCCAGCAGTTACAACCTCAATTCACCCCTCCACTTT. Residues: CASSYNLNSPLHF.

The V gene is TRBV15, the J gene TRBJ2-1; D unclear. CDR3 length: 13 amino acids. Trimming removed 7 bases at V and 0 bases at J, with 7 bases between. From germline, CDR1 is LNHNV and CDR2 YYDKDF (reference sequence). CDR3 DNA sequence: TGTGCCACCATAAACAGCTCCTACAATGAGCAGTTCTTC. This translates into CATINSSYNEQFF. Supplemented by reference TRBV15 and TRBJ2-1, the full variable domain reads DAMVIQNPRYQVTQFGKPVTLSCSQTLNHNVMYWYQQKSSQAPKLLFHYYDKDFNNEADTPDNFQSRRPNTSFCFLDIRSPGLGDTAMYLCATINSSYNEQFFGPGTRLTVL.

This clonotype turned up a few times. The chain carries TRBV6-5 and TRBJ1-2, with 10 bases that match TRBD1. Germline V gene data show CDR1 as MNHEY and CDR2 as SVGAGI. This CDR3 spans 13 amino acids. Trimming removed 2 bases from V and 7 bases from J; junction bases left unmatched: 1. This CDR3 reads CASSYGTGVGYTF. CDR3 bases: TGTGCCAGCAGTTACGGGACAGGGGTTGGCTACACCTTC.

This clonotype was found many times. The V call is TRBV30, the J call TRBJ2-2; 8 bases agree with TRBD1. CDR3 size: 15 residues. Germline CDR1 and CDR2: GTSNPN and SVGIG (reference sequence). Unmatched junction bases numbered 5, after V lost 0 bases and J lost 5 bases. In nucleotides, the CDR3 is TGTGCCTGGAGTGTAGGCAGGGGGCAAACCGGGGAGCTGTTTTTT. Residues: CAWSVGRGQTGELFF.

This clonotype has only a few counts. The CDR3 DNA is TGTGCCAGCAGCCTCGGGGGGCGTGGGACAGATACGCAGTATTTT. Translation: CASSLGGRGTDTQYF. This chain links TRBV11-2 with TRBJ2-3; the D gene is possibly TRBD2 (7 bases). The V gene's germline CDR1 is SGHAT and CDR2 FQNNGV. The CDR3 loop spans 15 amino acids. Trimming took off 5 bases at V and 3 bases at J, with 15 bases between the two ends.